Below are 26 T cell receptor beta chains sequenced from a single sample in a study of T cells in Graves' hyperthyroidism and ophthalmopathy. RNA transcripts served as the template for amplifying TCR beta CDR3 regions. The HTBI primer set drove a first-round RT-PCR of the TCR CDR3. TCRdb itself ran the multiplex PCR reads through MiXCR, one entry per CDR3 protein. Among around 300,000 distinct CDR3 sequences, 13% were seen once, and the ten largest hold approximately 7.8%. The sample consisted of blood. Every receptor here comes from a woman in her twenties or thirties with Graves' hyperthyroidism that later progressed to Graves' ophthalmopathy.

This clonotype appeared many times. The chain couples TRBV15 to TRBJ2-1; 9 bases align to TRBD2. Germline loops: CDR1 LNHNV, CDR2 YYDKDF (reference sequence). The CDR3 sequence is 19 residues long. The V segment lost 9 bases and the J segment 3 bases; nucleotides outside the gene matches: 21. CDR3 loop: CATGGAPDTSGYLYNEQFF. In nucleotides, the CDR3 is TGTGCCACTGGCGGGGCCCCGGATACTAGCGGGTATCTCTACAATGAGCAGTTCTTC.

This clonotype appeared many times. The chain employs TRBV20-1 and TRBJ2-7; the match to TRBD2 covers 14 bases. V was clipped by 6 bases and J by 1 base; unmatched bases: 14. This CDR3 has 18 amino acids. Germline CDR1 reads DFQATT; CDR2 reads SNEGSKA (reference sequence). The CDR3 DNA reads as TGCAGTGCCAGGCCTTTAGGACTAGCGGGAGGTGGATCCTACGAGCAGTACTTC. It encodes CSARPLGLAGGGSYEQYF.

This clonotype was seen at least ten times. The CDR3: CASSMGETLNTEAFF. The CDR3 DNA follows: TGTGCCAGTAGTATGGGGGAGACACTGAACACTGAAGCTTTCTTT. The chain carries TRBV19 and TRBJ1-1; weak D call: TRBD1 (5 bases). Per the germline V gene, CDR1 is LNHDA and CDR2 is SQIVND (reference sequence). The ends were cut back, 3 bases at V and 0 bases at J, with 11 bases in the middle. The CDR3 sequence is 15 residues long. Based on the CDR3 plus reference TRBV19 and TRBJ1-1, the full variable domain is DGGITQSPKYLFRKEGQNVTLSCEQNLNHDAMYWYRQDPGQGLRLIYYSQIVNDFQKGDIAEGYSVSREKKESFPLTVTSAQKNPTAFYLCASSMGETLNTEAFFGQGTRLTVV.

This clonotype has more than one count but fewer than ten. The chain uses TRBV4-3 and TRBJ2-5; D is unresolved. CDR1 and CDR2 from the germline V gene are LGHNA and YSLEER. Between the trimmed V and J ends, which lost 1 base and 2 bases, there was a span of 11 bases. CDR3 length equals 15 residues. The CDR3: CASSQGAGYQETQYF. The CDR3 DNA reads TGCGCCAGCAGCCAAGGGGCCGGATATCAAGAGACCCAGTACTTC.

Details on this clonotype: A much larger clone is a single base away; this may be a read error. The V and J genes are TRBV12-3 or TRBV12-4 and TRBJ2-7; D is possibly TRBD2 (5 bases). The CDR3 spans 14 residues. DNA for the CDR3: TGTGCCAGCCGCGGGCCACCGCGTTCCTACGAGCGGTACTTC. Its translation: CASRGPPRSYERYF.

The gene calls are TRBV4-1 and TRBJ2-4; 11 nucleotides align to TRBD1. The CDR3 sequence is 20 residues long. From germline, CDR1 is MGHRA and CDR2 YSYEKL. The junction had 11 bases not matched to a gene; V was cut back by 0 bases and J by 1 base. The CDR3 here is CASSQDYRDRGEWAKNIQYF. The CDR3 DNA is TGCGCCAGCAGCCAAGATTATAGGGACAGGGGGGAATGGGCCAAAAACATTCAGTACTTC.

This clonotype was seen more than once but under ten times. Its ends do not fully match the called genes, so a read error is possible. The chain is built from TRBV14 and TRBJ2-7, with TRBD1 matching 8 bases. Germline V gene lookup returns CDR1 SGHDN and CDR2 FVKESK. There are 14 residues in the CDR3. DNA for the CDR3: TGTGTCAGCAGCCACCGGACAGGGCACGGCGAGCAGTACTTC. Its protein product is CVSSHRTGHGEQYF.

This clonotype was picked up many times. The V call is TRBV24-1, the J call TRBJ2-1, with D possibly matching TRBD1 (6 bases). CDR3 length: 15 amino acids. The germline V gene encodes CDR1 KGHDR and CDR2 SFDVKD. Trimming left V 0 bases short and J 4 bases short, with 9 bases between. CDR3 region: CATSDLGDTYNEQFF. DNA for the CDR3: TGTGCCACCAGTGATTTGGGGGACACATACAATGAGCAGTTCTTC.

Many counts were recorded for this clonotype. The DNA for the CDR3 is TGTGCCACCAGCAGAGTCTTAGGTTCGGGAGAGGAGACCCAGTACTTC. This sequence encodes CATSRVLGSGEETQYF. The rearrangement joins TRBV15 to TRBJ2-5; TRBD2 might be the D (6 bases). Trimming cost V 1 base and J 5 bases, with 17 bases left between them. Per the germline V gene, CDR1 is LNHNV and CDR2 is YYDKDF (reference sequence). This CDR3 contains 16 residues. The variable domain in full, with the rest retrieved from reference TRBV15 and TRBJ2-5, is DAMVIQNPRYQVTQFGKPVTLSCSQTLNHNVMYWYQQKSSQAPKLLFHYYDKDFNNEADTPDNFQSRRPNTSFCFLDIRSPGLGDTAMYLCATSRVLGSGEETQYFGPGTRLLVL.

CDR3 sequence (DNA): TGTGCCAGCGGGACAGGGGCTGGAAACACCATATATTTT. Translated, it gives CASGTGAGNTIYF. V and J are TRBV28 and TRBJ1-3; 10 positions match TRBD1. The CDR3 runs 13 residues. V shed 8 bases, J shed 2 bases, and the junction held 0 bases outside the gene matches. Germline CDR1 and CDR2: MDHEN and SYDVKM.

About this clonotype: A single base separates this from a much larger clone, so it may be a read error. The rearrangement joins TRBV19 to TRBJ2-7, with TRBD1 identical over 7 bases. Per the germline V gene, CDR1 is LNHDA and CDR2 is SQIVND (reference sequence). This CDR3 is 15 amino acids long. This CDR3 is CVSSPSGQLSYEQYF. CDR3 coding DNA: TGTGTCAGTAGTCCCTCGGGACAGCTTTCCTACGAGCAGTACTTC.

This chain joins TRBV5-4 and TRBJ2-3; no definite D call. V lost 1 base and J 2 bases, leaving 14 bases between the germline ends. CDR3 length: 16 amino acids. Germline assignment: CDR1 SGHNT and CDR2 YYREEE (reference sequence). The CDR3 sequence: CASSLPSGVDTDTQYF. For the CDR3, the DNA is TGTGCCAGCAGCTTGCCGTCCGGAGTCGACACAGATACGCAGTATTTT.

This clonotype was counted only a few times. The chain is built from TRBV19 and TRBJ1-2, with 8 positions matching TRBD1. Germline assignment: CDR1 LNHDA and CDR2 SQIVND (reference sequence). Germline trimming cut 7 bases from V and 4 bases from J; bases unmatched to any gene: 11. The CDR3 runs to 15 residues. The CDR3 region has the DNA TGTGCCAGTAACCAGGACAGGGCGAGGCCCTATGGCTACACCTTC. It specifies CASNQDRARPYGYTF.

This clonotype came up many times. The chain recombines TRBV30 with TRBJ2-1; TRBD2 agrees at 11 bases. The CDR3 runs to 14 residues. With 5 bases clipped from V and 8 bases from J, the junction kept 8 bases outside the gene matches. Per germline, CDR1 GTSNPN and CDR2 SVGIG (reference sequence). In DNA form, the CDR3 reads TGTGCCTGGTCCGGGACTAGCGGCGTCGATGAGCAGTTCTTC. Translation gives CAWSGTSGVDEQFF.

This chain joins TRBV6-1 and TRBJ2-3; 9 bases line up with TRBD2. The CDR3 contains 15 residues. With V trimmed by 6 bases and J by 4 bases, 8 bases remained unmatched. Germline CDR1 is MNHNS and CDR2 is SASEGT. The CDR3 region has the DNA TGTGCCAGCAGGGGCCTAGCGGGATCCGCAGATACGCAGTATTTT. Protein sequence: CASRGLAGSADTQYF.

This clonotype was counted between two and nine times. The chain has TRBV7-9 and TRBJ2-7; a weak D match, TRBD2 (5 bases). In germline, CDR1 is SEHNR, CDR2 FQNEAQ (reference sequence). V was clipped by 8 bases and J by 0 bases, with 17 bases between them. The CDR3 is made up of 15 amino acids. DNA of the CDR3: TGTGCCAGCCTCCCGGGCGGCGGGCGCTCCTACGAGCAGTACTTC. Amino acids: CASLPGGGRSYEQYF. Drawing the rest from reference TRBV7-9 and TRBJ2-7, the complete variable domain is DTGVSQNPRHKITKRGQNVTFRCDPISEHNRLYWYRQTLGQGPEFLTYFQNEAQLEKSRLLSDRFSAERPKGSFSTLEIQRTEQGDSAMYLCASLPGGGRSYEQYFGPGTRLTVT.

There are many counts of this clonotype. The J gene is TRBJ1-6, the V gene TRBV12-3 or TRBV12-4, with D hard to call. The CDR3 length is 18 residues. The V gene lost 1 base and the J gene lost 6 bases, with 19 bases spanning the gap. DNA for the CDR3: TGTGCCAGCAGTTTAGGATCAGGATCTGGAGGCCTTAATTCACCCCTCCACTTT. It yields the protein CASSLGSGSGGLNSPLHF.

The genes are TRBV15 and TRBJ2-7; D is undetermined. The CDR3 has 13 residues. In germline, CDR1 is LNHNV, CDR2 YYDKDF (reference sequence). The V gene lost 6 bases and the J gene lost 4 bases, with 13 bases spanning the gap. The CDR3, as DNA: TGTGCCACCAGTCCCGCCTCGAGTTACGAGCAGTACTTC. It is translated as CATSPASSYEQYF.

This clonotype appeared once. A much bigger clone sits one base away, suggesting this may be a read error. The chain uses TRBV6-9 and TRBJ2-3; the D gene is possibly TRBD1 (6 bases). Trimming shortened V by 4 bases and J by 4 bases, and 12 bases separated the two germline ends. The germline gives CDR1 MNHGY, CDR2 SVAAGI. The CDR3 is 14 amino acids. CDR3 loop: CASSCSRGPDTQYF. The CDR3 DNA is TGTGCCAGCAGTTGCTCCAGGGGACCAGATACGCAGTATTTT.

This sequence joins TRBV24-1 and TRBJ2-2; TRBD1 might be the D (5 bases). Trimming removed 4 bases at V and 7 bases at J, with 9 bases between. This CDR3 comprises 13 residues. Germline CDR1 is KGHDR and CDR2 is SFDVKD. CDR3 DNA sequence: TGTGCCACCAGTGACAGGGTTGGCGGGGAGCTGTTTTTT. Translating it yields CATSDRVGGELFF.

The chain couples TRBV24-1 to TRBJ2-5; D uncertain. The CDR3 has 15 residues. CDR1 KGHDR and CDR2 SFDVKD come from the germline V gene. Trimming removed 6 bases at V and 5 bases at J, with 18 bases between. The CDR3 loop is CATSPQGRSDETQYF. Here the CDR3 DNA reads TGTGCCACCAGTCCTCAAGGACGGAGCGATGAGACCCAGTACTTC.

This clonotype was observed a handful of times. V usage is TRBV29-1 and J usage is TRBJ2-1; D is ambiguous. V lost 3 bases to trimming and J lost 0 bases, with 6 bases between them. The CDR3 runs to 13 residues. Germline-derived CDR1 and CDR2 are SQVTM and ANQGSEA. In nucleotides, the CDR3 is TGCAGCGTTGAGACGCGCTCCTACAATGAGCAGTTCTTC. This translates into CSVETRSYNEQFF.

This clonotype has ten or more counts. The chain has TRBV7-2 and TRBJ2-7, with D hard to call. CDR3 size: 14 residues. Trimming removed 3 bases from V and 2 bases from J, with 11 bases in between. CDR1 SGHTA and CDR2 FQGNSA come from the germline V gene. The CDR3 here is CASSLEGYPYEQYF. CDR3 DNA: TGTGCCAGCAGCTTGGAAGGGTACCCCTACGAGCAGTACTTC.

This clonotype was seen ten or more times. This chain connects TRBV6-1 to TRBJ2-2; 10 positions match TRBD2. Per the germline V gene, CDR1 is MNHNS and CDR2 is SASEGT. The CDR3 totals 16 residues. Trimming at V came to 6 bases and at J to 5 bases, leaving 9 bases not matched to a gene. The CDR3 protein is CASSNGLAAYTGELFF. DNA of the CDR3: TGTGCCAGCAGCAACGGACTAGCGGCCTATACCGGGGAGCTGTTTTTT.

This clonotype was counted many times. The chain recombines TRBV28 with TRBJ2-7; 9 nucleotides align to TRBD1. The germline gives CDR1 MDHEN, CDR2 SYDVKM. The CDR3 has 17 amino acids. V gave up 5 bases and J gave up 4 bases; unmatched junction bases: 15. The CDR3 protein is CASSMLLPGQGVYEQYF. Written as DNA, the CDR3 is TGTGCCAGCAGTATGCTACTTCCGGGACAGGGAGTTTACGAGCAGTACTTC.

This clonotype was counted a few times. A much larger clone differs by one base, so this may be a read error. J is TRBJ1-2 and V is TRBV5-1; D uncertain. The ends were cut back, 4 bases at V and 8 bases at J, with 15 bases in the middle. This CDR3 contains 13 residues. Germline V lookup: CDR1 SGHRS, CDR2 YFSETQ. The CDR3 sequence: CASSQARKGGYTF. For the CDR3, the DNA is TGCGCCAGCAGCCAGGCTCGGAAGGGAGGCTACACCTTC.